Presented here are 32 T cell receptor beta chains from one specimen sequenced in a study of beta chain features in type 1 diabetes. Expressed TCRB transcripts got sequenced, as all isolated RNA was reverse transcribed. Data came from immunoSEQ multiplex PCR; TCRdb stores just in-frame clones and leaves some out. The sample carries about 320,000 clones, about 14% recorded once. The sequenced sample consisted of central memory CD4+ T cells from blood. The origin of the receptors is a man aged 30 to 39 in good health.

J is TRBJ2-2 and V is TRBV5-4; 8 nucleotides line up with TRBD1. From germline, CDR1 is SGHNT and CDR2 YYREEE (reference sequence). This CDR3 is 15 amino acids long. Trimming at V came to 4 bases and at J to 2 bases, leaving 4 bases not matched to a gene. Written as DNA, the CDR3 is TGTGCCAGCAGCCCGACAGGGGACAACACCGGGGAGCTGTTTTTT. Encoded protein: CASSPTGDNTGELFF.

The table lists this clone with many counts. The chain has TRBV15 and TRBJ1-5; D uncertain. Trimming removed 3 bases from V and 3 bases from J, with 9 bases in between. Germline V gene lookup returns CDR1 LNHNV and CDR2 YYDKDF (reference sequence). The CDR3 consists of 14 residues. CDR3 nucleotide sequence: TGTGCCACCAGCAGCGAAGCGGACAATCAGCCCCAGCATTTT. As protein: CATSSEADNQPQHF.

The gene calls are TRBV2 and TRBJ1-3; D is unresolved. V was trimmed by 3 bases and J by 2 bases, leaving 5 bases between them. This CDR3 region has 13 residues. CDR1 is SNHLY and CDR2 is FYNNEI in the germline V gene. The chain's CDR3 is CASSEKTGNTIYF. CDR3 nucleotide sequence: TGTGCCAGCAGTGAGAAGACTGGAAACACCATATATTTT.

This clone has a count of ten or more. The DNA for the CDR3 is TGTGCCAGCAGTGTCCTACAGGTGACTCGGCCCCAGCATTTT. Translated, it gives CASSVLQVTRPQHF. The genes are TRBV28 and TRBJ1-5, with D perhaps TRBD1 (5 bases). The germline V gene has CDR1 MDHEN and CDR2 SYDVKM. The CDR3 consists of 14 residues. V lost 5 bases to trimming and J lost 9 bases, with 17 bases between them.

The count of this clone is one. The genes are TRBV5-4 and TRBJ2-3, with TRBD2 identical over 14 bases. Germline CDR1 reads SGHNT; CDR2 reads YYREEE (reference sequence). The CDR3 is 18 amino acids. J was trimmed by 1 base and V by 4 bases; bases with no gene match: 8. CDR3 sequence (DNA): TGTGCCAGCAGCCATCGACTAGCGGGGGGGCGGGGCACAGATACGCAGTATTTT. The encoded protein is CASSHRLAGGRGTDTQYF.

At least ten counts were recorded for this clone. The genes are TRBV7-9 and TRBJ2-1; D gene ambiguous. Trimming shortened V by 7 bases and J by 13 bases, and 11 bases separated the two germline ends. The CDR3 totals 10 residues. CDR1 is SEHNR and CDR2 is FQNEAQ in the germline V gene (reference sequence). CDR3 loop: CASTDRPQFF. CDR3 in DNA: TGTGCCAGCACCGATCGACCACAGTTCTTC.

The chain combines TRBV25-1 with TRBJ1-5; tentatively, D is TRBD1 (6 bases). V lost 6 bases to trimming and J lost 9 bases, with 15 bases between them. From germline, CDR1 is MGHDK and CDR2 SYGVNS. The CDR3 runs 13 residues. CDR3 loop: CASRATGLGPQHF. In DNA form, the CDR3 reads TGTGCCAGCAGGGCCACAGGGTTAGGGCCCCAGCATTTT. Supplemented by reference TRBV25-1 and TRBJ1-5, the full variable domain reads EADIYQTPRYLVIGTGKKITLECSQTMGHDKMYWYQQDPGMELHLIHYSYGVNSTEKGDLSSESTVSRIRTEHFPLTLESARPSHTSQYLCASRATGLGPQHFGDGTRLSIL.

V and J are TRBV6-6 and TRBJ1-2; 10 nucleotides line up with TRBD1. With V trimmed by 8 bases and J by 2 bases, 5 bases remained unmatched. The CDR3 is 14 residues long. CDR1 is MNHNY, CDR2 SVGAGI, per germline (reference sequence). CDR3 residues: CASGTGQGNYGYTF. CDR3 DNA: TGTGCCAGCGGAACGGGACAGGGGAACTATGGCTACACCTTC.

This clone has a single count. The CDR3, as DNA: TGTGCCACCATCGTCGGGACAGGCGATGGAGCTTTCTTT. As protein: CATIVGTGDGAFF. The V and J genes are TRBV15 and TRBJ1-1; TRBD1 agrees at 8 bases. Germline lookup yields CDR1 LNHNV and CDR2 YYDKDF (reference sequence). This CDR3 is 13 amino acids long. The J segment lost 10 bases and the V segment lost 7 bases, leaving 11 bases of the junction unmatched.

As regards this clone: The junction shows a germline mismatch at one end, possibly a read error. The CDR3 sequence is CASSRRPRYSNQPQHF. The CDR3 region has the DNA TGTGCTAGCAGTCGCAGGCCGCGATATAGCAATCAGCCCCAGCATTTT. The genes are TRBV7-7 and TRBJ1-5; D gene uncertain. CDR3 length: 16 residues. Germline values: CDR1 SSHAT, CDR2 FNYEAQ (reference sequence).

The chain has TRBV5-1 and TRBJ1-2; 10 positions agree with TRBD1. The germline gives CDR1 SGHRS, CDR2 YFSETQ. The CDR3 runs to 17 residues. J lost 3 bases, V lost 0 bases, and 8 bases had no gene match. CDR3 region: CASSLGQGATPDYGYTF. CDR3 sequence (DNA): TGCGCCAGCAGCTTGGGACAGGGGGCCACTCCGGACTATGGCTACACCTTC.

This clone was seen a few times. The chain combines TRBV7-2 with TRBJ2-3; 9 bases match TRBD2. V trimming: 2 bases; J trimming: 7 bases; junction bases outside the gene matches: 10. CDR3 length: 16 amino acids. Looked up from germline, CDR1 is SGHTA and CDR2 is FQGNSA. DNA of the CDR3: TGTGCCAGCAGCTTAATGCTCCGAGCGGGGGGATATACGCAGTATTTT. Residues: CASSLMLRAGGYTQYF.

The sample holds many counts of this clone. The sample holds other DNA sequences that translate to the same CDR3. The chain recombines TRBV7-3 with TRBJ2-3, with 8 positions matching TRBD2. The CDR3 runs 15 residues. Germline values: CDR1 SGHTA, CDR2 FQGTGA. V trimming: 5 bases; J trimming: 6 bases; junction bases outside the gene matches: 10. In nucleotides, the CDR3 is TGTGCCAGCAGCCTGGCCAGCGGGAGCGCGGATACGCAGTATTTT. This encodes CASSLASGSADTQYF.

This chain joins TRBV25-1 and TRBJ1-1; 9 nucleotides agree with TRBD1. The CDR3 contains 14 residues. The germline gives CDR1 MGHDK, CDR2 SYGVNS. Trimming removed 8 bases from V and 5 bases from J; junction bases left unmatched: 9. The CDR3 sequence: CASGTGGAGTEAFF. DNA of the CDR3: TGTGCCAGCGGAACAGGGGGCGCCGGGACTGAAGCTTTCTTT.

V usage is TRBV4-3 and J usage is TRBJ2-3; D gene ambiguous. The CDR3 consists of 15 residues. The germline CDR1 and CDR2 sequences are LGHNA and YSLEER. Trimming removed 1 base at V and 5 bases at J, with 13 bases between. This CDR3 reads CASSQAKWFVDTQYF. DNA for the CDR3: TGCGCCAGCAGCCAAGCGAAGTGGTTTGTAGATACGCAGTATTTT.

The chain combines TRBV11-3 with TRBJ2-5, with 7 bases lining up with TRBD2. The ends lost 8 bases at V and 2 bases at J; junction bases unmatched: 11. This CDR3 spans 15 amino acids. The germline gives CDR1 SGHNT, CDR2 YENEEA. Here the CDR3 reads CASPFLREKQETQYF. CDR3 nucleotide sequence: TGTGCCAGCCCCTTTTTGCGGGAGAAGCAAGAGACCCAGTACTTC.

In the case of this clone: Distinct nucleotide sequences in the sample also encode this CDR3. For the CDR3, the DNA is TGTGCCAGCAGCTTAGTGGGGGGATACAATGAGCAGTTCTTC. It translates to CASSLVGGYNEQFF. The chain links TRBV7-2 to TRBJ2-1; a weak D match, TRBD2 (6 bases). Germline assignment: CDR1 SGHTA and CDR2 FQGNSA. Trimming removed 1 base at V and 4 bases at J, with 8 bases between. CDR3 length: 14 residues.

V and J are TRBV7-2 and TRBJ1-3, with D uncertain. Trimming shortened V by 5 bases and J by 1 base, and 15 bases separated the two germline ends. The V gene's germline CDR1 is SGHTA and CDR2 FQGNSA. The CDR3 sequence is 16 residues long. The CDR3 protein is CASSPAPILSGNTIYF. CDR3 DNA sequence: TGTGCCAGCAGCCCCGCACCGATCCTGTCTGGAAACACCATATATTTT.

Notes on this clone: In the same sample, other DNA sequences code for this CDR3. The chain recombines TRBV9 with TRBJ1-1; no definite D call. Trimming cost V 2 bases and J 8 bases, with 13 bases left between them. The V gene's germline CDR1 is SGDLS and CDR2 YYNGEE. This CDR3 region has 13 residues. CDR3 amino acids: CASSVGGPTEAFF. In nucleotides, the CDR3 is TGTGCCAGCAGCGTCGGCGGACCCACCGAAGCTTTCTTT.

The chain carries TRBV11-2 and TRBJ2-1, with TRBD2 identical over 13 bases. Germline V CDR1 and CDR2: SGHAT, FQNNGV. The CDR3 length is 15 residues. The J segment lost 10 bases and the V segment lost 10 bases, leaving 13 bases of the junction unmatched. The CDR3 region is CANTLRTSGSREQFF. DNA for the CDR3: TGTGCCAACACACTCAGGACTAGCGGGAGTCGGGAGCAGTTCTTC.

This clone was picked up a small number of times. V is TRBV10-3 and J is TRBJ2-5; D not resolved. Germline values: CDR1 ENHRY, CDR2 SYGVKD. The CDR3 runs 15 residues. The V end was cut by 0 bases, the J end by 2 bases, with 10 bases between. The CDR3 DNA reads TGTGCCATCAGTGAGTCCCCCCCAGCTCAAGAGACCCAGTACTTC. It yields the protein CAISESPPAQETQYF.

This clone has just a few counts. In DNA form, the CDR3 reads TGTGCCAGCAGCTTCCCCGAGGGCGACAGATACCTAGCCAAAAACATTCAGTACTTC. It specifies CASSFPEGDRYLAKNIQYF. This chain links TRBV11-3 with TRBJ2-4, with D possibly being TRBD1 or TRBD2 (5 bases each). V was clipped by 3 bases and J by 0 bases, with 21 bases between them. This CDR3 comprises 19 residues. CDR1 and CDR2 (germline): SGHNT, YENEEA.

This clone has more than one count but fewer than ten. The J gene is TRBJ2-7, the V gene TRBV29-1; the D is unclear. The CDR3 has 11 amino acids. CDR1 SQVTM and CDR2 ANQGSEA come from the germline V gene. V gave up 1 base and J gave up 3 bases, with 4 bases separating them. This chain's CDR3 is CSVEGDYEQYF. The CDR3 nucleotides are TGCAGCGTTGAAGGGGACTACGAGCAGTACTTC.

This clone was detected a few times. The DNA of the CDR3 is TGTGCCAGCAGCGGCTGGACAGGGAACGGTGAGCAGTTCTTC. This gives the protein CASSGWTGNGEQFF. This chain links TRBV7-2 with TRBJ2-1; 8 bases match TRBD1. Trimming took 5 bases from V and 9 from J; bases not matched to a gene: 9. The germline gives CDR1 SGHTA, CDR2 FQGNSA. The CDR3 is made up of 14 amino acids.

The chain uses TRBV4-3 and TRBJ1-1; D gene uncertain. The germline gives CDR1 LGHNA, CDR2 YSLEER. V was cut by 1 base and J by 0 bases, with 3 bases left in between. CDR3 size: 13 residues. The CDR3 DNA is TGCGCCAGCAGCCAAGGAATGAACACTGAAGCTTTCTTT. This codes for CASSQGMNTEAFF.

The chain couples TRBV7-9 to TRBJ2-7; no clear D. The germline V and J ends were trimmed by 0 bases and 2 bases, with 11 bases remaining between them. The CDR3 has 15 amino acids. Germline V gives CDR1 SEHNR, CDR2 FQNEAQ (reference sequence). Here the CDR3 reads CASSLATVPPYEQYF. DNA for the CDR3: TGTGCCAGCAGCTTAGCGACGGTCCCCCCCTACGAGCAGTACTTC.

Concerning this clone itself: The same CDR3 is also encoded by other DNA sequences in this sample. The chain has TRBV20-1 and TRBJ2-5; no clear D gene. The CDR3 contains 11 residues. Per the germline V gene, CDR1 is DFQATT and CDR2 is SNEGSKA (reference sequence). V was clipped by 5 bases and J by 2 bases, with 6 bases between them. CDR3 sequence reads: CSARYQETQYF. The CDR3, as DNA: TGCAGTGCTCGTTATCAAGAGACCCAGTACTTC.

With respect to this clone: A junction end diverges from the germline sequence, so it may reflect a read error. The chain combines TRBV5-4 with TRBJ2-3, with D possibly being TRBD1 or TRBD2 (5 bases each). The length of the CDR3 is 15 residues. Germline lookup yields CDR1 SGHNT and CDR2 YYREEE (reference sequence). Written as DNA, the CDR3 is TGTGCCAGCAGCTCCCCGGCGGGCAGGCAGGGCACAAATATTTTT. Protein sequence: CASSSPAGRQGTNIF.

This chain uses TRBV19 with TRBJ2-1, with TRBD1 identical over 10 bases. The J segment lost 9 bases and the V segment lost 7 bases, leaving 6 bases of the junction unmatched. CDR3 size: 13 residues. Germline V gives CDR1 LNHDA, CDR2 SQIVND (reference sequence). CDR3 region: CASTHRDRGEQFF. The CDR3 DNA follows: TGTGCCAGTACCCACCGGGACAGGGGTGAGCAGTTCTTC.

There are a few counts of this clone. The sample contains more than one DNA sequence encoding this CDR3. The chain recombines TRBV11-3 with TRBJ2-5, with TRBD2 matching 10 bases. Trimming took 3 bases from V and 5 from J; bases not matched to a gene: 6. This CDR3 contains 15 residues. Germline V CDR1 and CDR2: SGHNT, YENEEA. The CDR3 DNA sequence: TGTGCCAGCAGCTTGAGGCTAGCGGGAGTGGAGACCCAGTACTTC. Its translation is CASSLRLAGVETQYF.

The rearrangement joins TRBV6-1 to TRBJ1-3; D uncertain. Looked up from germline, CDR1 is MNHNS and CDR2 is SASEGT. The CDR3 has 14 amino acids. Between the trimmed V and J ends, which lost 3 bases and 2 bases, there was a span of 8 bases. CDR3 loop: CASSEAIPGNTIYF. DNA for the CDR3: TGTGCCAGCAGTGAGGCAATTCCTGGAAACACCATATATTTT.

This clone has a handful of counts. The genes are TRBV15 and TRBJ2-4; tentative D call: TRBD2 (6 bases). CDR1 is LNHNV, CDR2 YYDKDF, per germline (reference sequence). The CDR3 spans 15 residues. Trimming removed 9 bases from V and 9 bases from J, with 24 bases in between. CDR3 sequence reads: CATQGFWGEDGIQYF. The CDR3 DNA reads as TGTGCCACACAAGGCTTTTGGGGGGAAGACGGCATTCAGTACTTC.